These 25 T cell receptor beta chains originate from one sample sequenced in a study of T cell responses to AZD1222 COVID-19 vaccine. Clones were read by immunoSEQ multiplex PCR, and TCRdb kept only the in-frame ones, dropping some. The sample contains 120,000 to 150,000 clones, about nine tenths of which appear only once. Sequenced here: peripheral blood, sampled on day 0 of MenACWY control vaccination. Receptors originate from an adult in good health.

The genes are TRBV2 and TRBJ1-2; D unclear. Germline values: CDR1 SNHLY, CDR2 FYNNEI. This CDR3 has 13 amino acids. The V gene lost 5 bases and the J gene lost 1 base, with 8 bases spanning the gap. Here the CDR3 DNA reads TGTGCCAGCAGTATGGAGCTTAACTATGGCTACACCTTC. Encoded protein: CASSMELNYGYTF. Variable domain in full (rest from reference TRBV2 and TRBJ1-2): EPEVTQTPSHQVTQMGQEVILRCVPISNHLYFYWYRQILGQKVEFLVSFYNNEISEKSEIFDDQFSVERPDGSNFTLKIRSTKLEDSAMYFCASSMELNYGYTFGSGTRLTVV.

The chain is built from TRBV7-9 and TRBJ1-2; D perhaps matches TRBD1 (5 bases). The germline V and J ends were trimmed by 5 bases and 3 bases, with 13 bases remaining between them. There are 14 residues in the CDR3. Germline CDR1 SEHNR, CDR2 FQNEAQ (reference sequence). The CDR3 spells CASSLRASDYGYTF. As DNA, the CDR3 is TGTGCCAGCAGCCTCAGGGCGTCCGACTATGGCTACACCTTC.

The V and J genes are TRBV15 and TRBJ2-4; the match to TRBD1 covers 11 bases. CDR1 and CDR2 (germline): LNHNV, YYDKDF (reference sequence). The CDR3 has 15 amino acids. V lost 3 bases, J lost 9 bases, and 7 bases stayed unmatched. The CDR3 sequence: CATSSPRTGGSIQYF. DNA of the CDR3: TGTGCCACCAGCAGTCCCCGGACAGGGGGCAGCATTCAGTACTTC.

CDR3 sequence: CSVEAGARQTEAFF. DNA of the CDR3: TGCAGCGTTGAAGCAGGGGCGCGTCAGACTGAAGCTTTCTTT. The rearrangement joins TRBV29-1 to TRBJ1-1, with a tentative D call TRBD1 (6 bases). V was clipped by 1 base and J by 5 bases, with 14 bases between them. The CDR3 length is 14 residues. The germline CDR1 and CDR2 sequences are SQVTM and ANQGSEA.

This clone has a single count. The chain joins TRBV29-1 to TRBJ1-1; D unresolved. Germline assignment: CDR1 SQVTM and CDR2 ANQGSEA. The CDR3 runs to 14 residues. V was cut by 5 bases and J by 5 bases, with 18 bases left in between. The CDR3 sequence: CSVSRLTGMTEAFF. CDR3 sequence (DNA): TGCAGCGTTTCGAGACTGACGGGGATGACTGAAGCTTTCTTT.

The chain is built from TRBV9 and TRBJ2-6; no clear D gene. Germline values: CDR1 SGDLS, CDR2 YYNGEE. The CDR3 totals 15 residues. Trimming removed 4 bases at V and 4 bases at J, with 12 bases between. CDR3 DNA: TGTGCCAGCAGCTTGGGGTTTTCCGGGGCCAACGTCCTGACTTTC. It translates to CASSLGFSGANVLTF.

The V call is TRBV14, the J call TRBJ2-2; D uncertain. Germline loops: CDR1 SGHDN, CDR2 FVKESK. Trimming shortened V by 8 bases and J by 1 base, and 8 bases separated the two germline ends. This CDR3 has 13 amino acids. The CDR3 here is CASRRQNTGELFF. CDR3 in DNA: TGTGCCAGCCGCAGACAGAACACCGGGGAGCTGTTTTTT. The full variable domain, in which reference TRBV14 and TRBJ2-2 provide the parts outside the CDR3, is EAGVTQFPSHSVIEKGQTVTLRCDPISGHDNLYWYRRVMGKEIKFLLHFVKESKQDESGMPNNRFLAERTGGTYSTLKVQPAELEDSGVYFCASRRQNTGELFFGEGSRLTVL.

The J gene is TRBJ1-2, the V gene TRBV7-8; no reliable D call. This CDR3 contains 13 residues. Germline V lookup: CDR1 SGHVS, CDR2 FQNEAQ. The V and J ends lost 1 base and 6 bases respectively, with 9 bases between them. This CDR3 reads CASSLGRVDGYTF. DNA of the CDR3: TGTGCCAGCAGCTTAGGCCGGGTGGATGGCTACACCTTC.

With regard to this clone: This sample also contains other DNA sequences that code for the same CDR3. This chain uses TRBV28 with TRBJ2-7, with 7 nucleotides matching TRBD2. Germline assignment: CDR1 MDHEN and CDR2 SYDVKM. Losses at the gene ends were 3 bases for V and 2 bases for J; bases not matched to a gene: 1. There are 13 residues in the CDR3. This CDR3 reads CASSLGGTYEQYF. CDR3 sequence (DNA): TGTGCCAGCAGTTTGGGAGGGACCTACGAGCAGTACTTC.

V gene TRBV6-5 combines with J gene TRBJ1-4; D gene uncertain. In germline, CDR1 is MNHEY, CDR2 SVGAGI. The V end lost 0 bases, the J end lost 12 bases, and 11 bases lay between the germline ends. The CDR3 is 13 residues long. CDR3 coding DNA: TGTGCCAGCAGTTACTCGCGTGGGAAGGAACTGTTTTTT. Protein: CASSYSRGKELFF.

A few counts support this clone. CDR3 in amino acids: CASSQGGSNYGYTF. The CDR3 nucleotides read TGTGCCAGCAGCCAAGGAGGCAGCAACTATGGCTACACCTTC. The chain links TRBV4-2 to TRBJ1-2; D gene unclear. Germline lookup yields CDR1 LGHNA and CDR2 YNFKEQ. The CDR3 sequence is 14 residues long. The V and J ends lost 1 base and 2 bases respectively, with 8 bases between them.

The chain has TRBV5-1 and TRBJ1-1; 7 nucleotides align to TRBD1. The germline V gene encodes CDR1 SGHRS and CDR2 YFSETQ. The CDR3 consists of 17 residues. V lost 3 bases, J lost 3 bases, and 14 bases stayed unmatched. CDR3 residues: CASSWRQGVRLDTEAFF. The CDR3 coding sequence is TGCGCCAGCAGCTGGAGACAGGGAGTCCGCTTGGACACTGAAGCTTTCTTT. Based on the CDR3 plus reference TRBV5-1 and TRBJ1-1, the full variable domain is KAGVTQTPRYLIKTRGQQVTLSCSPISGHRSVSWYQQTPGQGLQFLFEYFSETQRNKGNFPGRFSGRQFSNSRSEMNVSTLELGDSALYLCASSWRQGVRLDTEAFFGQGTRLTVV.

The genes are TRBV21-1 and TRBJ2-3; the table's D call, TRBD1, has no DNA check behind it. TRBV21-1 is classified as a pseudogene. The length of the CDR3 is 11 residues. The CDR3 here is CATKGDDTQYF. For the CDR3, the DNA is TGTGCCACCAAAGGGGATGATACGCAGTATTTT.

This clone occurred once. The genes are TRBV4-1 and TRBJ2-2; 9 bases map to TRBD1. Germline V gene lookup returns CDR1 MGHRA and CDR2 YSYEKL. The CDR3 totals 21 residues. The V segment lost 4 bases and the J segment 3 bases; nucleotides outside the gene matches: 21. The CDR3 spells CASSPNFVGGRRTGDTGELFF. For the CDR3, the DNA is TGCGCCAGCAGCCCCAACTTTGTTGGTGGTCGCCGGACAGGGGACACCGGGGAGCTGTTTTTT.

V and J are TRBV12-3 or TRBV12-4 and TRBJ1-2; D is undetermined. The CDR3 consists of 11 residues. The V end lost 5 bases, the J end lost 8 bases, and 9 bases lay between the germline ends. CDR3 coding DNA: TGTGCCAGCAGTAGCAGAGGGGGCTACACCTTC. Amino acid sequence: CASSSRGGYTF.

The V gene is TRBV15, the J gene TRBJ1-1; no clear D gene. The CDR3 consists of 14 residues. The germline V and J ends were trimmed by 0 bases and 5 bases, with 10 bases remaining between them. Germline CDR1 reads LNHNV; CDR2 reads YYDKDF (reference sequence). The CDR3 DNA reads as TGTGCCACCAGCAGAGACCAGGAGGGTACTGAAGCTTTCTTT. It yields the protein CATSRDQEGTEAFF.

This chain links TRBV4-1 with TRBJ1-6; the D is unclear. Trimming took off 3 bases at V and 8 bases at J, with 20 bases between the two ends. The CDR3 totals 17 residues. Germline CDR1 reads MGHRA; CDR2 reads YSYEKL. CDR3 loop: CASSHTPGRRSDSPLHF. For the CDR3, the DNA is TGCGCCAGCAGCCACACACCCGGACGGAGGTCTGATTCACCCCTCCACTTT.

CDR3 coding DNA: TGTGCCAGCAAGGCAGGGCCTTTTGACGAGCAGTACTTC. Its translation is CASKAGPFDEQYF. The chain uses TRBV5-4 and TRBJ2-7; D perhaps matches TRBD1 (5 bases). The germline V gene encodes CDR1 SGHNT and CDR2 YYREEE (reference sequence). This CDR3 has 13 amino acids. Trimming left V 6 bases short and J 5 bases short, with 15 bases between.

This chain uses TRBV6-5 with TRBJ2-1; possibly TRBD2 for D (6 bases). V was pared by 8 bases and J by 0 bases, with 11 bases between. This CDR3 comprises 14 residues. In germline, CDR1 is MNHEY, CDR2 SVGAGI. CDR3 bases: TGTGCCAGCGGCAGCGGGTTCTCCTACAATGAGCAGTTCTTC. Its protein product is CASGSGFSYNEQFF.

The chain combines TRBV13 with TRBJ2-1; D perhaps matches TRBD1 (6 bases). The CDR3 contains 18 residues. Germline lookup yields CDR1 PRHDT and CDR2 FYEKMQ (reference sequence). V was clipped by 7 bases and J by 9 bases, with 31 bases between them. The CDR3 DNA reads TGTGCCAGCACCCTCACCCTGGGTGGGCAGGGGCTCACGAGTGAGCAGTTCTTC. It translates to CASTLTLGGQGLTSEQFF. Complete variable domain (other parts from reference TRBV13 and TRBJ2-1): AAGVIQSPRHLIKEKRETATLKCYPIPRHDTVYWYQQGPGQDPQFLISFYEKMQSDKGSIPDRFSAQQFSDYHSELNMSSLELGDSALYFCASTLTLGGQGLTSEQFFGPGTRLTVL.

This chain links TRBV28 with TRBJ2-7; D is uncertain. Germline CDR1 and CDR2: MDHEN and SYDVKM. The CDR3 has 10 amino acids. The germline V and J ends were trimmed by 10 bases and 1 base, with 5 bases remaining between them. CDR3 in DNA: TGTGCCACCAAGTCCTACGAGCAGTACTTC. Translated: CATKSYEQYF.

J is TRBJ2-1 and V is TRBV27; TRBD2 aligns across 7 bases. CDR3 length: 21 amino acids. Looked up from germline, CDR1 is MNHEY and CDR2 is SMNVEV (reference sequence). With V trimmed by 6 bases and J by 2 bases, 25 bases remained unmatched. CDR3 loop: CASSLKGGPLGLAATYNEQFF. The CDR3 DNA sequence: TGTGCCAGCAGCCTTAAGGGCGGGCCGCTGGGTCTAGCGGCAACCTACAATGAGCAGTTCTTC.

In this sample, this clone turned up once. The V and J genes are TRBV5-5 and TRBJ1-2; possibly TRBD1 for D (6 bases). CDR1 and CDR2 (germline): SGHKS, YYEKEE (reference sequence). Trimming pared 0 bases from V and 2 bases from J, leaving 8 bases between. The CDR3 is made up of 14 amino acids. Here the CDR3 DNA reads TGTGCCAGCAGCTTGGGACAGGCAAACTATGGCTACACCTTC. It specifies CASSLGQANYGYTF. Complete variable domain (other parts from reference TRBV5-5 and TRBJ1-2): DAGVTQSPTHLIKTRGQQVTLRCSPISGHKSVSWYQQVLGQGPQFIFQYYEKEERGRGNFPDRFSARQFPNYSSELNVNALLLGDSALYLCASSLGQANYGYTFGSGTRLTVV.

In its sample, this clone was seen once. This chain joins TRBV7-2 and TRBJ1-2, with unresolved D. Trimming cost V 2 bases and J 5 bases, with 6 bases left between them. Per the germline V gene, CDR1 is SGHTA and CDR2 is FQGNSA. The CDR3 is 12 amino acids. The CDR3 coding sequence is TGTGCCAGCAGCTTATTGGGGTATGGCTACACCTTC. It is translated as CASSLLGYGYTF.

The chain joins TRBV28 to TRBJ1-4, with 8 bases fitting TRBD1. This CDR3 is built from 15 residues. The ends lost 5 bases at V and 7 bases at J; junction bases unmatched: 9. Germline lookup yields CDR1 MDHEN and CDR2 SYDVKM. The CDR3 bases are TGTGCCAGCAGTGGAAGACAGGGGACAGGTGAAAAACTGTTTTTT. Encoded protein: CASSGRQGTGEKLFF.